This T cell receptor beta chain originates from a study of CD8+ T cells in alopecia areata. Study-wide background: Disease severity was quantified as SALT score of affected scalp area.

Treatment indicated: oral pan-JAK inhibitor, 5-10 mg twice daily. Lesional scalp tissue (obtained by punch biopsy) and peripheral blood were collected from alopecia areata patients. A note on this clone: Its antigen is as yet unknown.

Broader study findings: In blood and scalp, many expanded lesional clones persisted during tofacitinib.

RNA was isolated and reverse transcribed to cDNA, the sequencing template. The data were produced by immunoSEQ multiplex PCR, yet TCRdb's version contains in-frame clones alone and is incomplete. The table has about 160,000 clones, about two thirds seen once. The sequence was obtained from a human donor with alopecia areata. The sequenced sample was CD4+ T cells sorted from blood, obtained at week 4, from a patient treated with tofacitinib.

CDR3 nucleotides: TGTGCCTGGACAGGGTCTAGGAATTCACCCCTCCACTTT. Protein product: CAWTGSRNSPLHF. This sequence joins TRBV30 and TRBJ1-6, with D perhaps TRBD1 (5 bases). Deletions cut 4 bases from V and 7 bases from J, with 11 bases between. The CDR3 has 13 residues. Germline assignment: CDR1 GTSNPN and CDR2 SVGIG (reference sequence).